These T cell receptor beta chains were read from a single sample in a study of T cell responses to AZD1222 COVID-19 vaccine. The protocol was immunoSEQ multiplex PCR, while the TCRdb copy is restricted to in-frame clones and leaves out a portion. The sample lists over 100,000 clones, approximately 90% seen once, with more than 7.5% in the top ten. The sample consisted of peripheral blood, taken on day 0 of AZD1222 vaccination. The source of these receptors is an adult in good health. Both conserved end residues are trimmed from each CDR3. Rows give clone size only sometimes, using once, few, many, or a class for an expanded clone.

V	J	size	CDR3
TRBV19	TRBJ1-2	NA	ASSIGYRGSSYGYT
TRBV28	TRBJ2-5	NA	ASSFGQGAYETQY
TRBV7-3	TRBJ2-1	once	ASSWAGGQPEQF
TRBV30	TRBJ1-1	NA	ACPVDGRDLNTEAF
TRBV2	TRBJ2-1	NA	ASITGSYNEQF
TRBV9	TRBJ2-1	NA	ASSPTLSSYNEQF
TRBV19	TRBJ2-2	NA	ASSISGRYTGELF
TRBV24-1	TRBJ2-1	NA	ATSDFRSGSVVEQF
TRBV2	TRBJ1-6	NA	ASSPRGHARSSYNSPLH
TRBV4-1	TRBJ2-3	NA	ASSQGLAGVDTQY
TRBV5-4	TRBJ2-2	NA	ASSLGSGTRAGELF